A single TCR beta chain is shown here with its context. Its antigen is undetermined. Some clones are missing from TCRdb's copy, which holds only in-frame ones; the method was immunoSEQ multiplex PCR. The table lists about 16,000 clones, around nine tenths of them singletons. Time point noted: pretreatment peripheral blood. This sample was taken from a study of PD-L1 blockade in urothelial cancer. The wider study: At 3 weeks after treatment start (second dose) and again at 6 weeks, blood was analyzed. T cells were recovered from blood samples at a median of around 150,000.

Whole-study findings and limits: It was durable-benefit patients whose tumor-associated blood clones expanded more at 3 weeks. Better survival was forecast by a pretreatment blood TCR clonality below the median.

The input for sequencing was PBMCs, taken around atezolizumab (anti-PD-L1) treatment. The origin of this receptor is a man aged 70 or older with urothelial cancer.

The CDR3 bases are TGTGCCAGCAGTGAAGCTTCGAGCGGGGGGGTCCAAGATACGCAGTATTTT. It yields the protein CASSEASSGGVQDTQYF. The chain joins TRBV6-1 to TRBJ2-3; 10 nucleotides match TRBD2. With 0 bases clipped from V and 5 bases from J, the junction kept 8 bases outside the gene matches. This CDR3 is 17 amino acids long. From germline, CDR1 is MNHNS and CDR2 SASEGT.